The rows below give T cell receptor beta chains drawn from one sample of a study of blood T cell repertoires in COVID-19. Data came from immunoSEQ multiplex PCR; TCRdb stores just in-frame clones and leaves some out. The sample has roughly 120,000 clones; around three quarters are singletons. Sequencing input: peripheral blood. The source of these receptors is a human donor in a cohort sampled during active or convalescent COVID-19. CDR3s include the opening cysteine and the closing phenylalanine or tryptophan. A D gene is named only where the DNA matches it firmly. Size values are once, few and many counts, or a class for expanded clones, and some rows have none.

CDR3 DNA	CDR3 protein	V gene	J gene	clone size	D gene
TGTGCCAGCAGTGGGAGCGGGGGGGCTTGGAACACCGGGGAGCTGTTTTTT	CASSGSGGAWNTGELFF	TRBV11-3	TRBJ2-2	NA	TRBD2
TGTGCCAGCAGCCTAAGGGGCACTGAAGCTTTCTTT	CASSLRGTEAFF	TRBV12-3/TRBV12-4	TRBJ1-1	NA	NA
TGTGCCAGCAGCACCGGGACTAGCGGGAGCCACGAGCAGTACTTC	CASSTGTSGSHEQYF	TRBV13	TRBJ2-7	NA	TRBD2
TGTGCCAGTAGACCACGTGACAGGGTTAATCAGCCCCAGCATTTT	CASRPRDRVNQPQHF	TRBV19	TRBJ1-5	NA	TRBD1
TGTGCCAGCAGTTTAACACGGACAGGCTACGAGCAGTACTTC	CASSLTRTGYEQYF	TRBV27	TRBJ2-7	NA	TRBD1
TGTGCCAGCAGTGAGGCAGGGAAATTCTATGGCTACACCTTC	CASSEAGKFYGYTF	TRBV25-1	TRBJ1-2	NA	NA
TGTGCCAGCAGCTCCTGGCGGGGTCAGCCCCAGCATTTT	CASSSWRGQPQHF	TRBV3-1/TRBV3-2	TRBJ1-5	NA	NA
TGTGCCAGCAGCCAGGCTCGGACAGGGTCCTACGAGCAGTACTTC	CASSQARTGSYEQYF	TRBV14	TRBJ2-7	NA	TRBD1
TGTGCCAGCAGTTCACTTCGGGAAGGCGAGATTGGCGAGCAGTACTTC	CASSSLREGEIGEQYF	TRBV6-5	TRBJ2-7	NA	NA
TGTGCCAGCAGTTGGCACTACGAGCAGTACTTC	CASSWHYEQYF	TRBV6-5	TRBJ2-7	NA	NA
TGTGCCTGGAGCAGGACTCTATTCGGTCGGGAGACCCAGTACTTC	CAWSRTLFGRETQYF	TRBV30	TRBJ2-5	NA	NA
TGTGCCAGCTCACCACAGCCATCCTATGGCTACACCTTC	CASSPQPSYGYTF	TRBV18	TRBJ1-2	once	NA
TGTGCCAGCAGCCCACTAAGTTCCTACGAGCAGTACTTC	CASSPLSSYEQYF	TRBV7-2	TRBJ2-7	few	NA
TGTGCCATCAGTTCGGACAGGGGGATAGATACGCAGTATTTT	CAISSDRGIDTQYF	TRBV10-3	TRBJ2-3	NA	TRBD1
TGTGCCAGCAGCTCGGCGTTGAGGTTAGGTACGCAGTATTTT	CASSSALRLGTQYF	TRBV5-4	TRBJ2-3	NA	NA
TGTGCCAGCTCACCACAAGGCCCCGCAGGCGGGGAGCTGTTTTTT	CASSPQGPAGGELFF	TRBV18	TRBJ2-2	few	NA
TGTGCCACGGACGGGCGGGGGACCGGGGAGCTGTTTTTT	CATDGRGTGELFF	TRBV24-1	TRBJ2-2	few	TRBD2
TGCGCCAGCAGGGCCCCAGGGGTAGGTGTGAATGAGCAGTTCTTC	CASRAPGVGVNEQFF	TRBV5-1	TRBJ2-1	NA	NA
TGCAGCGGGGGGGACAGTCCCTCCTACGAGCAGTACTTC	CSGGDSPSYEQYF	TRBV29-1	TRBJ2-7	NA	NA
TGTGCCAGCAGCTTATTGGGTTTAGGGGGCAAAGTGACCCAGTACTTC	CASSLLGLGGKVTQYF	TRBV7-9	TRBJ2-5	NA	TRBD1
TGTGCCAGCAGCTTAGACGCCTACGCCTTGGACAATGAGCAGTTCTTC	CASSLDAYALDNEQFF	TRBV11-2	TRBJ2-1	NA	NA
TGTGCCAGTAGTTATCGGACAGCTAACTATGGCTACACCTTC	CASSYRTANYGYTF	TRBV19	TRBJ1-2	NA	NA
TGTGCCAGCAGCTTCCAAACTAGCCGGGCTAGGGAGCAGTACTTC	CASSFQTSRAREQYF	TRBV5-4	TRBJ2-7	NA	NA
TGCAGCGTTGCTCGACGACTAGCGGGTTCGAATGAGCAGTTCTTC	CSVARRLAGSNEQFF	TRBV29-1	TRBJ2-1	once	TRBD2
TGTGCCAGCAGCCAAGTGGGGGGGGCTAGCGGGAGAGCCTACAATGAGCAGTTCTTC	CASSQVGGASGRAYNEQFF	TRBV4-2	TRBJ2-1	NA	TRBD2
TGCAGCGATGTCCCGGGACAGGGTGGGGTGATGAACACTGAAGCTTTCTTT	CSDVPGQGGVMNTEAFF	TRBV29-1	TRBJ1-1	NA	TRBD1
TGTGCCAGCAGCTTAGGACACCGTAATGAAAAACTGTTTTTT	CASSLGHRNEKLFF	TRBV7-2	TRBJ1-4	NA	NA
TGTGCCAGCTCACCATACGCGGGGAAGGGCGGGATCTACGAGCAGTACTTC	CASSPYAGKGGIYEQYF	TRBV18	TRBJ2-7	NA	NA
TGCGCCAGCAGCTCGACAGGGCCCACTGAAGCTTTCTTT	CASSSTGPTEAFF	TRBV5-1	TRBJ1-1	NA	TRBD1
TGCAGCGTTGGGAAAGGACAGCCGGGGGCTAGCGGGAGAAACAATGAGCAGTTCTTC	CSVGKGQPGASGRNNEQFF	TRBV29-1	TRBJ2-1	NA	TRBD2
TGCGCCAGCAGCTTGGGGCCACGGGACAGGGACTACGAGCAGTACTTC	CASSLGPRDRDYEQYF	TRBV5-1	TRBJ2-7	once	TRBD1
TGTGCCAGCAGCTTGGCCTTCGGGGGGGTGGCAGAGACCCAGTACTTC	CASSLAFGGVAETQYF	TRBV5-4	TRBJ2-5	NA	TRBD2
TGTGCCAGCAGTTCCACAGGTTGGGGTCAGCCCCAGCATTTT	CASSSTGWGQPQHF	TRBV28	TRBJ1-5	NA	NA
TGTGCCAGCAGCTTAGTTTCCGGACTAGCCCACGAGCAGTACTTC	CASSLVSGLAHEQYF	TRBV7-9	TRBJ2-7	NA	TRBD2
TGTGCCAGCAGCGTCCAGGGAACCGGGGAGCTGTTTTTT	CASSVQGTGELFF	TRBV9	TRBJ2-2	NA	NA
TGCGCCAGCAGCTCCACAGGGCTCTATCAAGAGACCCAGTACTTC	CASSSTGLYQETQYF	TRBV5-1	TRBJ2-5	few	NA
TGCAGCGTTGAATGGGCGGACAGGAGAAGCACAGATACGCAGTATTTT	CSVEWADRRSTDTQYF	TRBV29-1	TRBJ2-3	NA	TRBD1
TGTGCCAGCAGCTTTTCGCCGGGAGGGCCATTCCCCTACGAGCAGTACTTC	CASSFSPGGPFPYEQYF	TRBV11-2	TRBJ2-7	NA	TRBD2
TGTGCCAGTAGAAACGACAGGGCCCGCAATGAGCAGTTCTTC	CASRNDRARNEQFF	TRBV19	TRBJ2-1	NA	TRBD1
TGTGCCAGCAGTTTACGGGGGTTCTATGGCTACACCTTC	CASSLRGFYGYTF	TRBV27	TRBJ1-2	NA	NA
TGCACCAGCAGCCAAGCCTGGGGCGGCTCCTACGAGCAGTACTTC	CTSSQAWGGSYEQYF	TRBV1	TRBJ2-7	NA	NA
TGTGCCAGCAGTTACTTTAGAGGGAACTATGGCTACACCTTC	CASSYFRGNYGYTF	TRBV6-2/TRBV6-3	TRBJ1-2	NA	NA
TGTGCCAGCAGTCGGCGGGGTTCTAATGAAAAACTGTTTTTT	CASSRRGSNEKLFF	TRBV27	TRBJ1-4	NA	NA
TGCGCCAGCAGCCAAGATAATGCCCAGAACAATGAGCAGTTCTTC	CASSQDNAQNNEQFF	TRBV4-3	TRBJ2-1	once	NA
TGTGCCAGCAGTTTAGGGGACATCTATGGCTACACCTTC	CASSLGDIYGYTF	TRBV12-3/TRBV12-4	TRBJ1-2	NA	NA
TGTGCCAGCAGGCCCCTCGGGAGTAGGGAAAATACGCAGTATTTT	CASRPLGSRENTQYF	TRBV6-5	TRBJ2-3	NA	NA